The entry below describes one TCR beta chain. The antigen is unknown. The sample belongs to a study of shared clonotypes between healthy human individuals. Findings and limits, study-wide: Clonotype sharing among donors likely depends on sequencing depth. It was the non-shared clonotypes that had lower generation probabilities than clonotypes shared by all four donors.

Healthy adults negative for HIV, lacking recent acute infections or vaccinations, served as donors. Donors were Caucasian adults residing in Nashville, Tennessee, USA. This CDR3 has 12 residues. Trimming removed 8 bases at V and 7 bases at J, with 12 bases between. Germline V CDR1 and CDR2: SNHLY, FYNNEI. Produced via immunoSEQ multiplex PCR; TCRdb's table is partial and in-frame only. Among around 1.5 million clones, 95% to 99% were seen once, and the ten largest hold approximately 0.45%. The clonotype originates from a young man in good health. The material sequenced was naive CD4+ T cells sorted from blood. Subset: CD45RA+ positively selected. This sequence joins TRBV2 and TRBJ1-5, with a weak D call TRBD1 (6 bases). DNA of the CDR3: TGTGCCAGCGGGGGGCTTGGACAGCCCCAGCATTTT. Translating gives CASGGLGQPQHF.